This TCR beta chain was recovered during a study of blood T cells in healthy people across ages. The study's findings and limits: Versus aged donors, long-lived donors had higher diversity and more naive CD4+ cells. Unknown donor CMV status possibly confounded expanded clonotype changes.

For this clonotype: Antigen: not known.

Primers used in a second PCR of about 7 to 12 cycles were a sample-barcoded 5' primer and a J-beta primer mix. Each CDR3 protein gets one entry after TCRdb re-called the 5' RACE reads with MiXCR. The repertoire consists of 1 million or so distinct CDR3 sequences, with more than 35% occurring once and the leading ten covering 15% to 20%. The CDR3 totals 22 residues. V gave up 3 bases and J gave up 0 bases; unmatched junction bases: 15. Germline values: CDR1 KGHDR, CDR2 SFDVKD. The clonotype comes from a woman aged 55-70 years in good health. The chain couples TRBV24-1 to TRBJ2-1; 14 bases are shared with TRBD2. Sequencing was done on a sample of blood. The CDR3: CATSDSPGTSGRSTVSYNEQFF. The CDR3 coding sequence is TGTGCCACCAGTGATAGCCCCGGGACTAGCGGGAGATCAACGGTCTCCTACAATGAGCAGTTCTTC.